The 20 T cell receptor beta chains presented below share a single source sample, sequenced in a study of blood T cell repertoires in COVID-19. The protocol was immunoSEQ multiplex PCR, while the TCRdb copy is restricted to in-frame clones and leaves out a portion. This sample has 55,000 or so clones, with roughly 80% found just once. The sequenced sample consisted of peripheral blood. These receptors came from a human donor in a cohort sampled during active or convalescent COVID-19.

The chain combines TRBV3-1 (or the pseudogene TRBV3-2) with TRBJ2-5; weak D call: TRBD2 (6 bases). Trimming pared 4 bases from V and 2 bases from J, leaving 11 bases between. The length of the CDR3 is 14 residues. The germline gives CDR1 LGHDT, CDR2 YNNKEL (reference sequence). The DNA of the CDR3 is TGTGCCAGCAGCCGGCCTGGGACTCAAGAGACCCAGTACTTC. Encoded protein: CASSRPGTQETQYF.

The table lists this clone with a count of one. This chain connects TRBV5-4 to TRBJ2-7, with TRBD1 identical over 7 bases. V shed 3 bases and J 3 bases; nucleotides not matched to a gene: 6. The CDR3 has 14 amino acids. Germline loops: CDR1 SGHNT, CDR2 YYREEE (reference sequence). The CDR3 loop reads CASSWGQTHYEQYF. The CDR3 bases are TGTGCCAGCAGCTGGGGACAGACCCACTACGAGCAGTACTTC.

This clone was picked up a small number of times. The chain is built from TRBV7-6 and TRBJ1-3; D is possibly TRBD1 (6 bases). Germline CDR1 reads SGHVS; CDR2 reads FNYEAQ. The CDR3 runs 15 residues. Trimming took off 5 bases at V and 2 bases at J, with 13 bases between the two ends. In nucleotides, the CDR3 is TGTGCCAGCAGCGCCGTGGACAGCCCTGGAAACACCATATATTTT. Its translation is CASSAVDSPGNTIYF.

The chain is built from TRBV12-3 or TRBV12-4 and TRBJ1-5; D perhaps matches TRBD1 (5 bases). Trimming left V 6 bases short and J 7 bases short, with 13 bases between. This CDR3 is built from 13 residues. The CDR3 region is CASSHGGEQPQHF. The DNA for the CDR3 is TGTGCCAGCAGCCATGGGGGGGAACAGCCCCAGCATTTT.

CDR3 nucleotide sequence: TGTGCCAGCAGTCCCGCTGAGGGACCCCTCCACTTT. Its translation is CASSPAEGPLHF. The chain has TRBV27 and TRBJ1-6; D gene uncertain. V was clipped by 5 bases and J by 12 bases, with 11 bases between them. Germline-derived CDR1 and CDR2 are MNHEY and SMNVEV (reference sequence). CDR3 length: 12 amino acids.

The genes are TRBV3-1 (or the pseudogene TRBV3-2) and TRBJ1-6; TRBD1 might be the D (6 bases). The CDR3 is 15 residues long. Trimming pared 4 bases from V and 7 bases from J, leaving 14 bases between. CDR1 and CDR2 from the germline V gene are LGHDT and YNNKEL (reference sequence). The CDR3 here is CASSPPGQGNSPLHF. The CDR3 coding sequence is TGTGCCAGCAGCCCCCCAGGGCAGGGGAATTCACCCCTCCACTTT.

The table lists this clone with a few counts. The chain joins TRBV30 to TRBJ1-2, with D possibly matching TRBD1 (5 bases). The CDR3 loop spans 13 amino acids. The V end lost 2 bases, the J end lost 6 bases, and 13 bases lay between the germline ends. Germline CDR1 and CDR2: GTSNPN and SVGIG (reference sequence). CDR3: CAWSIWGPDGYTF. CDR3 in DNA: TGTGCCTGGAGTATCTGGGGCCCGGATGGCTACACCTTC.

The CDR3 loop is CASSRGLPYEQYF. The CDR3 DNA reads TGTGCCAGCAGCCGCGGACTACCCTACGAGCAGTACTTC. The rearrangement joins TRBV6-2 or TRBV6-3 to TRBJ2-7; tentatively, D is TRBD2 (6 bases). This CDR3 contains 13 residues. In germline, CDR1 is MNHEY, CDR2 SVGEGT. V was shortened by 6 bases and J by 2 bases, with 11 bases between the two germline ends.

The chain joins TRBV12-3 or TRBV12-4 to TRBJ2-7; D gene unclear. V was pared by 6 bases and J by 3 bases, with 6 bases between. The CDR3 contains 11 residues. For the CDR3, the DNA is TGTGCCAGCAGCTATGACTACGAGCAGTACTTC. Translation gives CASSYDYEQYF.

J is TRBJ1-1 and V is TRBV6-5; a possible D gene is TRBD1 (6 bases). V lost 8 bases to trimming and J lost 3 bases, with 19 bases between them. From germline, CDR1 is MNHEY and CDR2 SVGAGI. The CDR3 is 15 amino acids. CDR3 coding DNA: TGTGCCAGCTCAGTACTGCGGGGGCGTCACACTGAAGCTTTCTTT. It translates to CASSVLRGRHTEAFF.

This clone was detected a few times. The gene calls are TRBV9 and TRBJ1-4, with 7 nucleotides matching TRBD1. The CDR3 extends over 15 amino acids. Trimming at V came to 2 bases and at J to 4 bases, leaving 5 bases not matched to a gene. CDR1 is SGDLS, CDR2 YYNGEE, per germline. CDR3 in DNA: TGTGCCAGCAGCGTTGCAGGGGGGTTTAATGAAAAACTGTTTTTT. Protein product: CASSVAGGFNEKLFF.

V usage is TRBV6-6 and J usage is TRBJ2-3; tentatively, D is TRBD2 (5 bases). This CDR3 is built from 13 residues. Trimming removed 7 bases from V and 4 bases from J, with 12 bases in between. Germline assignment: CDR1 MNHNY and CDR2 SVGAGI (reference sequence). The CDR3 reads CASIRGGSDTQYF. The CDR3 DNA is TGTGCCAGCATCCGTGGCGGGTCAGATACGCAGTATTTT.

This clone was detected once. The CDR3 DNA sequence: TGTGCCAGCAGCAAGCCCGGACTAGCGGGGGAGTCCTACAATGAGCAGTTCTTC. Translating it yields CASSKPGLAGESYNEQFF. The J gene is TRBJ2-1, the V gene TRBV5-5; TRBD2 aligns across 13 bases. CDR3 length: 18 amino acids. The trim removed 4 bases at V and 1 base at J, leaving 8 bases unmatched. CDR1 and CDR2 (germline): SGHKS, YYEKEE (reference sequence).

This rearrangement joins TRBV10-3 to TRBJ2-3; no firm D call. The V gene's germline CDR1 is ENHRY and CDR2 SYGVKD. V was clipped by 0 bases and J by 2 bases, with 6 bases between them. The CDR3 totals 14 residues. CDR3 nucleotides: TGTGCCATCAGTGAGTCCGACTCCACAGATACGCAGTATTTT. This encodes CAISESDSTDTQYF.

The chain employs TRBV3-1 (or the pseudogene TRBV3-2) and TRBJ2-7; no reliable D call. Trimming pared 1 base from V and 6 bases from J, leaving 4 bases between. The CDR3 extends over 11 amino acids. Germline loops: CDR1 LGHDT, CDR2 YNNKEL (reference sequence). The CDR3 nucleotides are TGTGCCAGCAGCCAAGGTCGCGAGCAGTACTTC. It translates to CASSQGREQYF.

This sequence joins TRBV5-1 and TRBJ2-4; D unclear. V was trimmed by 0 bases and J by 2 bases, leaving 12 bases between them. Germline V lookup: CDR1 SGHRS, CDR2 YFSETQ. The CDR3 contains 16 residues. The CDR3 loop is CASSLESALSKNIQYF. The CDR3 coding sequence is TGCGCCAGCAGCTTGGAGTCTGCACTCTCCAAAAACATTCAGTACTTC.

This rearrangement joins TRBV9 to TRBJ2-1; 7 positions agree with TRBD2. Germline CDR1 reads SGDLS; CDR2 reads YYNGEE. The CDR3 has 14 residues. The V and J ends lost 0 bases and 5 bases, in that order; junction bases with no gene match: 2. The CDR3 loop reads CASSVDGGDNEQFF. CDR3 DNA: TGTGCCAGCAGCGTAGATGGGGGGGACAATGAGCAGTTCTTC.

V is TRBV6-6 and J is TRBJ2-3; TRBD1 might be the D (5 bases). The CDR3 is 15 amino acids. From germline, CDR1 is MNHNY and CDR2 SVGAGI (reference sequence). With 0 bases removed from V and 2 bases from J, the gap between germline ends came to 9 bases. CDR3 region: CASSYSGRHTDTQYF. The CDR3 nucleotides are TGTGCCAGCAGTTACTCGGGGCGACACACAGATACGCAGTATTTT.

This chain connects TRBV9 to TRBJ2-5; the match to TRBD2 covers 9 bases. Losses at the gene ends were 2 bases for V and 5 bases for J; bases not matched to a gene: 7. From germline, CDR1 is SGDLS and CDR2 YYNGEE. This CDR3 spans 15 amino acids. CDR3 sequence reads: CASSVLAGVGETQYF. The CDR3 DNA reads as TGTGCCAGCAGCGTTTTAGCGGGGGTCGGGGAGACCCAGTACTTC.

J is TRBJ1-1 and V is TRBV10-3, with D tentatively TRBD1 (5 bases). The CDR3 is 13 residues long. Per the germline V gene, CDR1 is ENHRY and CDR2 is SYGVKD. The CDR3 region has the DNA TGTGCTTCAAGCGGGGCGTTGAACACTGAAGCTTTCTTT. Its protein is CASSGALNTEAFF.